This TCR beta chain was sequenced in a study of cytomegalovirus exposure and HLA in healthy donors. Study summary: Ancestry clustering placed around four fifths of about 400 genotyped donors in the Caucasian-associated cluster.

The study ran its PCR with 60 Vbeta and 13 Jbeta primers. The protocol was immunoSEQ multiplex PCR, while the TCRdb copy is restricted to in-frame clones and leaves out a portion. The sample table includes some 39,000 clones. Healthy bone marrow donors made up the cohort. V lost 3 bases and J lost 6, with 15 bases in between. Germline-derived CDR1 and CDR2 are SGHRS and YFSETQ. The CDR3 runs to 14 residues. This TCR was recovered from a male donor in good health and CMV-seronegative. Sequences were obtained from PBMCs. The chain combines TRBV5-1 with TRBJ1-1; a possible D gene is TRBD1 (5 bases). The CDR3 here is CASSSRDYTSEAFF. In DNA form, the CDR3 reads TGCGCCAGCAGCTCCAGGGACTATACTTCTGAAGCTTTCTTT.